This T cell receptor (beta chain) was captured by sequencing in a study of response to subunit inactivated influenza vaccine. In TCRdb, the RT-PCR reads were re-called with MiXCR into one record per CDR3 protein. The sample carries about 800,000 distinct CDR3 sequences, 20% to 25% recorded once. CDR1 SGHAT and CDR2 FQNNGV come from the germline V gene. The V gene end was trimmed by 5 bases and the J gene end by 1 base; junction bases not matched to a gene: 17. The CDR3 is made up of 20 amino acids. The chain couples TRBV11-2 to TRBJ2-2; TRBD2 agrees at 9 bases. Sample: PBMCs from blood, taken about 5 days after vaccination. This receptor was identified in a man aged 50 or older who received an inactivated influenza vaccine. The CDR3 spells CASSARTGTSLSRNTGELFF. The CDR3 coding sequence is TGTGCCAGCAGCGCCAGAACCGGGACTAGCCTTTCAAGGAACACCGGGGAGCTGTTTTTT.